The clone carrying this T cell receptor beta chain has a handful of counts. CDR1 and CDR2 from the germline V gene are MNHEY and SMNVEV (reference sequence). The germline V and J ends were trimmed by 2 bases and 0 bases, with 8 bases remaining between them. The CDR3 extends over 15 amino acids. This entry belongs to a study of blood T cell repertoires in COVID-19. Study in general: Some COVID-19 samples were acute and others convalescent; all came from the United States, Italy and Spain. From T cells, B-cell-depleted T cells, or PBMCs came the material, which was cDNA or gDNA.

Authors' processing steps: Estimation of nucleated cell counts was performed using reference gene primer amplification. TCRdb's copy holds only in-frame clones and misses some; the assay was immunoSEQ multiplex PCR. V and J calls and clone size are those listed in that table; D and trimming were worked out from the DNA. The data show approximately 470,000 clones, 70% to 90% seen once. The clonotype comes from a human donor in a cohort sampled during active COVID-19. The material sequenced was peripheral blood. The rearrangement uses TRBV27 and TRBJ1-5; the D is unclear. CDR3 sequence (DNA): TGTGCCAGCAGTTTAGAGGGCAGTAGCAATCAGCCCCAGCATTTT. This translates into CASSLEGSSNQPQHF.